This T cell receptor beta chain is drawn from a study of cytomegalovirus exposure and HLA in healthy donors. Study summary: Both the 95 to 150 validation repertoires and the approximately 700 first-cohort repertoires used the same platform, as reported by a later analysis. Study findings and constraints: Reports showed the classifier diagnosing cytomegalovirus status with high specificity and sensitivity. Usually a TCR sequence was rare, but some public TCRs were found in many donors. According to a later analysis, TCR clusters from the first cohort tended to co-occur in the approximately 120 validation repertoires.

Of note for this clone: Its antigen is currently unknown.

Here immunoSEQ multiplex PCR was the method, and the copy in TCRdb shows in-frame clones only, minus some. The table records under 150,000 clones, around 90% of them present only once. Sequencing was done on a sample of PBMCs. The origin of this receptor is a man aged 18-30 years in good health and CMV-seropositive.

The CDR3 bases are TGCGCCAGCAGCTTGGTGATCGGGGAGAACACTGAAGCTTTCTTT. Translated: CASSLVIGENTEAFF. The V and J genes are TRBV5-1 and TRBJ1-1; D is ambiguous. The V gene lost 0 bases and the J gene lost 1 base, with 10 bases spanning the gap. Germline CDR1 is SGHRS and CDR2 is YFSETQ. The CDR3 is made up of 15 amino acids.